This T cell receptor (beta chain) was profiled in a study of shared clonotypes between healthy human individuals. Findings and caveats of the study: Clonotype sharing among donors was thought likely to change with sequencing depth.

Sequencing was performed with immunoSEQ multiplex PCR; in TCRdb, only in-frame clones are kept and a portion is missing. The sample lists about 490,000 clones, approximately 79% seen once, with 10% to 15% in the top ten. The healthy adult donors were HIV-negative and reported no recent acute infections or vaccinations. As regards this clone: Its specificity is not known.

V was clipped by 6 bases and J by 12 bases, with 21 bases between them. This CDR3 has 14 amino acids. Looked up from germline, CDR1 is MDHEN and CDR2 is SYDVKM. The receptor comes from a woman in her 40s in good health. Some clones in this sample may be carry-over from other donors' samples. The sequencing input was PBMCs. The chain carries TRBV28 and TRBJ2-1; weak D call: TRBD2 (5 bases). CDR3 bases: TGTGCCAGCAGATCCCCGGACGGAGCCGCGGGGCAGTTCTTC. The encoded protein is CASRSPDGAAGQFF.